This T cell receptor (beta chain) was obtained from a study of T cell repertoires in cytomegalovirus infection (dated by TCRdb to the late 2010s). Turning to the overall study: Because public TCR beta signatures pointed to carriage of CMV infection together with the matching HLA type, the HLA type of each donor mattered for the analysis.

Sequenced on an Illumina HiSeq 1500. TCRdb trimmed public reads at Q25 via fastp, called clones via MiXCR and kept in-frame beta chains. One record per CDR3 amino acid sequence lists the most common genes and DNA. The sample data list around 740,000 distinct CDR3 sequences, and 35% of these were observed just once. The ten most abundant clones make up 2.8% of the sample. Points the paper makes about the study in general: Carriers of CMV infection plus the relevant HLA type were discriminated by the cumulative frequency of public TCR beta family members in the study cohort and in an independent roughly 340-donor cohort. The ex vivo response was dominated by HLA-C-restricted CMV-specific TCR beta clonotypes, which also provided the single most frequent clonotype in two of eight donors.

For this chain, trimming is 0 bases at the V end and 2 bases at the J end, and the number of junction bases without a gene match is 4. The germline V gene sets CDR1 to SGHRS and CDR2 to YFSETQ. The CDR3 runs 15 amino acids, cysteine and phenylalanine included. Only CDR3 DNA is held: 45 bases, read in frame from base 1. A remark on this clonotype: Its antigen specificity is not known. No base quality information exists; no much larger clone differs at one position.

This TCR was sampled from a human donor in good health (CMV status not recorded). Some clones in this sample may be carry-over from other donors' samples. The specimen was PBMCs. This sequence uses TRBV5-1 and TRBJ2-5; the central 7 bases match TRBD2. Here is the DNA: TGCGCCAGCAGCTTGGATACTAGCGCTCAAGAGACCCAGTACTTC. It is translated as CASSLDTSAQETQYF. Full variable domain (CDR3 extended with the reference TRBV5-1 and TRBJ2-5 proteins): KAGVTQTPRYLIKTRGQQVTLSCSPISGHRSVSWYQQTPGQGLQFLFEYFSETQRNKGNFPGRFSGRQFSNSRSEMNVSTLELGDSALYLCASSLDTSAQETQYFGPGTRLLVL.